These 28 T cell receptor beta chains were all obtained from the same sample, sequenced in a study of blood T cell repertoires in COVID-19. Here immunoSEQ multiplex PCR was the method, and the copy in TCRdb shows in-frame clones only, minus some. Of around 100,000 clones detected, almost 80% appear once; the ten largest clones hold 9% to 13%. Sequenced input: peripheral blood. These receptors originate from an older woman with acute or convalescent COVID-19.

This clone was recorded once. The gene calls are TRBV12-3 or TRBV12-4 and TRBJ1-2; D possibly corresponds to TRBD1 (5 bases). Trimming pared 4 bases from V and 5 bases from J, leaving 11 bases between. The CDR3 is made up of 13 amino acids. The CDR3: CASSSDTRYGYTF. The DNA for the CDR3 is TGTGCCAGCAGTTCGGACACAAGATATGGCTACACCTTC.

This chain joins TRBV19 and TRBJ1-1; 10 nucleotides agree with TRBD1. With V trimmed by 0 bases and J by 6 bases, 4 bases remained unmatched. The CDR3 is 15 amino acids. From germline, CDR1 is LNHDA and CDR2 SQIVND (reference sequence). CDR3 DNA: TGTGCCAGTAGTATAGAGACAGGGGGCGTCTCTGAAGCTTTCTTT. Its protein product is CASSIETGGVSEAFF.

This CDR3 is CAISDGVNTEAFF. Written as DNA, the CDR3 is TGTGCCATCAGTGATGGAGTCAACACTGAAGCTTTCTTT. The gene calls are TRBV10-3 and TRBJ1-1; D is unresolved. V lost 3 bases to trimming and J lost 2 bases, with 7 bases between them. This CDR3 spans 13 amino acids. Germline values: CDR1 ENHRY, CDR2 SYGVKD.

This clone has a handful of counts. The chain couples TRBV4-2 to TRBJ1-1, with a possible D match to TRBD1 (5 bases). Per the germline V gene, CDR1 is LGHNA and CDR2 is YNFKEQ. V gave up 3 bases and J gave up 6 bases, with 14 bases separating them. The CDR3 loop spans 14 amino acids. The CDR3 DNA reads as TGTGCCAGCAGCCACCGAACACAGGCCCCTGAAGCTTTCTTT. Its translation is CASSHRTQAPEAFF.

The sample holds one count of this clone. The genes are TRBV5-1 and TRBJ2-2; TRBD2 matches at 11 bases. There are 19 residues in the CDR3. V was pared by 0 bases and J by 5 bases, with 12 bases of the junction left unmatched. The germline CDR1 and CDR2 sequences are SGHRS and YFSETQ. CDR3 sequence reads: CASSLARTSGPLETGELFF. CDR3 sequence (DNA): TGCGCCAGCAGCTTGGCCCGGACTAGCGGGCCCTTGGAGACCGGGGAGCTGTTTTTT.

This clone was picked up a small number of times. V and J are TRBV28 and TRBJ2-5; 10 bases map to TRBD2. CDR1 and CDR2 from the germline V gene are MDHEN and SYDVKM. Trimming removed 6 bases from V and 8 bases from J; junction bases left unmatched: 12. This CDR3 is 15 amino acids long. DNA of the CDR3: TGTGCCAGCAGGACAAGCGGGGGGGGCCGAGGAACCCAGTACTTC. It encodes CASRTSGGGRGTQYF.

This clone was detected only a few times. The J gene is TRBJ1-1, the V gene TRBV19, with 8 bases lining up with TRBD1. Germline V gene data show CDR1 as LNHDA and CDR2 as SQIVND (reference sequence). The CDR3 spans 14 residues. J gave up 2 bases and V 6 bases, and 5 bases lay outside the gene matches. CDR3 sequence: CASRGQASNTEAFF. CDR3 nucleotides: TGTGCCAGTAGGGGACAGGCGAGTAACACTGAAGCTTTCTTT.

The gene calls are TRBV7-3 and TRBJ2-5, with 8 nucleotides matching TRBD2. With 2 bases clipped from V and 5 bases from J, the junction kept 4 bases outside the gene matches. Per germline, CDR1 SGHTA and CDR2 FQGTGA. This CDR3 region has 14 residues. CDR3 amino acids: CASSLLAGRETQYF. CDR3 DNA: TGTGCCAGCAGCTTATTAGCGGGGCGGGAGACCCAGTACTTC.

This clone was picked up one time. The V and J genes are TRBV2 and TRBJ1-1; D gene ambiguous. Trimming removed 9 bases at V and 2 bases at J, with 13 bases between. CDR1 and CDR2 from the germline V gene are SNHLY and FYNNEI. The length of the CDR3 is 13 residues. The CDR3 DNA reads TGTGCCAGTGGGAGTAGGGAAAACACTGAAGCTTTCTTT. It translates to CASGSRENTEAFF.

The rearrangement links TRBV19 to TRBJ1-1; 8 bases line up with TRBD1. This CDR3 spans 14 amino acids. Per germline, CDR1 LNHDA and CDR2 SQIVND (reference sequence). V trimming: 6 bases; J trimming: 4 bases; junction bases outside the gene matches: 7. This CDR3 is CASRDRALGTEAFF. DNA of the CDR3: TGTGCCAGTAGGGACAGGGCCCTGGGCACTGAAGCTTTCTTT.

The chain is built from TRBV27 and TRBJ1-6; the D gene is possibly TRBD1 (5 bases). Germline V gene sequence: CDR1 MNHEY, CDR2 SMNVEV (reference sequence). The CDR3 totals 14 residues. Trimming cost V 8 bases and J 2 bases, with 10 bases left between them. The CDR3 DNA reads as TGTGCCAGCGGAGGGGACGCCTATAATTCACCCCTCCACTTT. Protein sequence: CASGGDAYNSPLHF.

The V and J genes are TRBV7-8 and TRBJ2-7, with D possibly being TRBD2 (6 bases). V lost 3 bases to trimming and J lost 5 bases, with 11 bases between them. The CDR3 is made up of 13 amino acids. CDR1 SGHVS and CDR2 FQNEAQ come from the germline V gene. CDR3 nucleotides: TGTGCCAGCAGCTTGGGATGGGAGGACGAGCAGTACTTC. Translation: CASSLGWEDEQYF.

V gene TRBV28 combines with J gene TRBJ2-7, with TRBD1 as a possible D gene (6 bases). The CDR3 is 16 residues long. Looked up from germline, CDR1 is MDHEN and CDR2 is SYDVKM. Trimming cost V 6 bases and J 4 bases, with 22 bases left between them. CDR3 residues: CASSPAGVRGNYEQYV. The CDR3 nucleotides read TGTGCCAGCAGCCCAGCTGGGGTAAGGGGGAATTACGAGCAGTACGTC.

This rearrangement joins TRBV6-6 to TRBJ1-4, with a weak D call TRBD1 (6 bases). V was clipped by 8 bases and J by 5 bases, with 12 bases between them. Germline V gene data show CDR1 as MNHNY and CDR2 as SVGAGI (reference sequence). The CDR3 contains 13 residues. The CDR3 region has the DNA TGTGCCAGCTCGGACAGAGAGAATGAAAAACTGTTTTTT. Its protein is CASSDRENEKLFF.

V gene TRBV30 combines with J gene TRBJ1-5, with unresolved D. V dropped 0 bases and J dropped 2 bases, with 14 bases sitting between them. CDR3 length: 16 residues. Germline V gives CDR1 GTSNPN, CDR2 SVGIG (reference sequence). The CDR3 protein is CAWSVGGGIGNQPQHF. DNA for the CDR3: TGTGCCTGGAGTGTCGGTGGCGGGATAGGCAATCAGCCCCAGCATTTT. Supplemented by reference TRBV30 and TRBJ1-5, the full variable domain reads SQTIHQWPATLVQPVGSPLSLECTVEGTSNPNLYWYRQAAGRGLQLLFYSVGIGQISSEVPQNLSASRPQDRQFILSSKKLLLSDSGFYLCAWSVGGGIGNQPQHFGDGTRLSIL.

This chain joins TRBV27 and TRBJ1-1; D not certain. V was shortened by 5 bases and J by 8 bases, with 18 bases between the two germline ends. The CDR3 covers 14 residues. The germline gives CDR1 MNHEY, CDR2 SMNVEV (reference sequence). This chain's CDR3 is CASSPPGWAREAFF. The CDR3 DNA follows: TGTGCCAGCAGTCCTCCCGGTTGGGCCCGGGAAGCTTTCTTT.

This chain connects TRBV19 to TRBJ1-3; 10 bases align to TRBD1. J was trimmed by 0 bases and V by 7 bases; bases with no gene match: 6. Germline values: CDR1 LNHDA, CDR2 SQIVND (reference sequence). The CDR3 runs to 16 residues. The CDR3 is CASNKDRGFSGNTIYF. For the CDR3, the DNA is TGTGCCAGTAACAAGGACAGGGGGTTCTCTGGAAACACCATATATTTT.

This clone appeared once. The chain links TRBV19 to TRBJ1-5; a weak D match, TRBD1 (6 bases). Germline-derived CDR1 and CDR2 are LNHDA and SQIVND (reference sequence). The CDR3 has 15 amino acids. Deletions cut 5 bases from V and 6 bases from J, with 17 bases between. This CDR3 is CASSPTGNRAQPQHF. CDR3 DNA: TGTGCCAGTAGTCCTACAGGGAATCGGGCTCAGCCCCAGCATTTT.

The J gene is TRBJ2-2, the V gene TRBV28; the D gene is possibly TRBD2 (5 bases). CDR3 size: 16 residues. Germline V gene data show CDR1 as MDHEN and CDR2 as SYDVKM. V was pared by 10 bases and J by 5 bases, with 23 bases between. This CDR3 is CATRSENASPTGELFF. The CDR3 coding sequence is TGTGCCACCAGGTCCGAGAATGCTAGCCCGACCGGGGAGCTGTTTTTT.

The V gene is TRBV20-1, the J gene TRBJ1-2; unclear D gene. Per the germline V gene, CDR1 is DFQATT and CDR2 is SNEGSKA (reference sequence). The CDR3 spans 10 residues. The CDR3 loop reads CSPYDGGYTF. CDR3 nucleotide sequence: TGCAGCCCGTACGACGGGGGCTACACCTTC.

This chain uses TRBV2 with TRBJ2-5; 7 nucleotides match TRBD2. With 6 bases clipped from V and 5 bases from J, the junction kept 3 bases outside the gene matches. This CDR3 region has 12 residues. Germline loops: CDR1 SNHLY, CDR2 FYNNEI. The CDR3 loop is CASSQGGETQYF. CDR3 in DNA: TGTGCCAGCAGCCAGGGAGGGGAGACCCAGTACTTC.

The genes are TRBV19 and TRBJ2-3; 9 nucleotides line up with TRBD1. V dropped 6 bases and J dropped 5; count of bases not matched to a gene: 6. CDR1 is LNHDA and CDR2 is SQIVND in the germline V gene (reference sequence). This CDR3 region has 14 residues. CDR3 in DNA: TGTGCCAGTAGCGGGACAGGGAAAGGAGATACGCAGTATTTT. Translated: CASSGTGKGDTQYF.

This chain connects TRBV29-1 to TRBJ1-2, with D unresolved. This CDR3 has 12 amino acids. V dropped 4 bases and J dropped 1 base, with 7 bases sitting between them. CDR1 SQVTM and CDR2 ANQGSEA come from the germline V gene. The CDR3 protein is CSVGVVNYGYTF. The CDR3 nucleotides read TGCAGCGTTGGAGTCGTTAACTATGGCTACACCTTC. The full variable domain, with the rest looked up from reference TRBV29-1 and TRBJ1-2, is SAVISQKPSRDICQRGTSLTIQCQVDSQVTMMFWYRQQPGQSLTLIATANQGSEATYESGFVIDKFPISRPNLTFSTLTVSNMSPEDSSIYLCSVGVVNYGYTFGSGTRLTVV.

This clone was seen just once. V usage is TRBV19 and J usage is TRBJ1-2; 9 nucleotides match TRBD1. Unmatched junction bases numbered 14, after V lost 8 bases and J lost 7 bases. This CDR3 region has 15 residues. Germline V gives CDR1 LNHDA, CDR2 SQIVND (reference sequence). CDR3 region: CASGPPGQGVGGYTF. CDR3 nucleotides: TGTGCCAGTGGACCACCGGGACAGGGAGTCGGTGGCTACACCTTC.

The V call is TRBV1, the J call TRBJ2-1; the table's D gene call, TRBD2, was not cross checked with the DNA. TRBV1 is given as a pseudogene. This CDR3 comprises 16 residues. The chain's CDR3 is CTSSRASGGGYNEQFF. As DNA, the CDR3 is TGCACCAGCAGCCGAGCGAGCGGGGGGGGCTACAATGAGCAGTTCTTC.

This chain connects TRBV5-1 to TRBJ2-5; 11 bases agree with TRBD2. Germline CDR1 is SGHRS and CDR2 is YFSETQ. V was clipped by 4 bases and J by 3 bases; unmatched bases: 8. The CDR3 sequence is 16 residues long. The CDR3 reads CASSVNSGGAEETQYF. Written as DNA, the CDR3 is TGCGCCAGCAGCGTGAATAGCGGGGGGGCCGAAGAGACCCAGTACTTC. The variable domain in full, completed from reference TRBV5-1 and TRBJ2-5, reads KAGVTQTPRYLIKTRGQQVTLSCSPISGHRSVSWYQQTPGQGLQFLFEYFSETQRNKGNFPGRFSGRQFSNSRSEMNVSTLELGDSALYLCASSVNSGGAEETQYFGPGTRLLVL.

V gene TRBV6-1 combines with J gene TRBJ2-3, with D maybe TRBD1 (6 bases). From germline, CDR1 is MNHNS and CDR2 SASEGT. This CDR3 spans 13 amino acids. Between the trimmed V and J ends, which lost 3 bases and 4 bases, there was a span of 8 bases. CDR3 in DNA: TGTGCCAGCAGTGATAGGGGGTCAGATACGCAGTATTTT. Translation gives CASSDRGSDTQYF.

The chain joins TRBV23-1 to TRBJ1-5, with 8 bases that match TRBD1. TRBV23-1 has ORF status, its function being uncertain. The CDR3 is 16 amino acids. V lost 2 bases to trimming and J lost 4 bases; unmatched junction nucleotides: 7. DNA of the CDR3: TGCGCCAGCAGTCAACCCGGGACAGGATGGAATCAGCCCCAGCATTTT. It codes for CASSQPGTGWNQPQHF.